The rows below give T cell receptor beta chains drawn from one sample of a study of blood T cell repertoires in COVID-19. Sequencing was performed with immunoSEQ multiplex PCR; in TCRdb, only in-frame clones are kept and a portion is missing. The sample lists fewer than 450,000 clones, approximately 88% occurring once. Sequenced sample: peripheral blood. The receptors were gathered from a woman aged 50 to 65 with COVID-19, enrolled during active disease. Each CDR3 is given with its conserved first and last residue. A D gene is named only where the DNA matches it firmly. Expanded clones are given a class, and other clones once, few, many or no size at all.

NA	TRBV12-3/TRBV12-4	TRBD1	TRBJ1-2	CASIPPGQDGYTF	TGTGCCAGCATCCCCCCGGGACAGGATGGCTACACCTTC
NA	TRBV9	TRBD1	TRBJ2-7	CASSPIRGTGPVLYF	TGTGCCAGCAGCCCTATAAGGGGGACAGGGCCGGTTTTGTACTTC
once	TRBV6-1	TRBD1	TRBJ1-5	CASSEARTGNQPQHF	TGTGCCAGCAGTGAAGCGAGGACAGGGAATCAGCCCCAGCATTTT
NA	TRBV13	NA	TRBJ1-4	CASSLGRVGEKLFF	TGTGCCAGCAGCTTAGGGAGGGTTGGAGAAAAACTGTTTTTT
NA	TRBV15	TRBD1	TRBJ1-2	CATSSGQGVNYGYTF	TGTGCCACCAGCTCGGGACAGGGTGTGAACTATGGCTACACCTTC
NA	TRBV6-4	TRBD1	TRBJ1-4	CASNRQGFRKKLFF	TGTGCCAGCAACCGACAGGGGTTCAGAAAGAAACTGTTTTTT
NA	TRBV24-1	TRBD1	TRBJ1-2	CATSDASRGQWNGYTF	TGTGCCACCAGTGATGCAAGCAGGGGACAGTGGAATGGCTACACCTTC
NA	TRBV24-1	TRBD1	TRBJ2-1	CATSDLRTGQKFF	TGTGCCACCAGTGATCTCCGGACAGGGCAGAAGTTCTTC
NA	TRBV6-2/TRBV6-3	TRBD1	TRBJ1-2	CASTPSPGQNNYGYTF	TGTGCCAGCACCCCCTCCCCGGGACAGAACAACTATGGCTACACCTTC
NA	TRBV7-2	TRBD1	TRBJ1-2	CASSFRQGARGYTF	TGTGCCAGCAGCTTTAGGCAGGGGGCTCGGGGCTACACCTTC
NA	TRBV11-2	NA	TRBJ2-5	CASSGAETQYF	TGTGCCAGCAGCGGGGCAGAGACCCAGTACTTC
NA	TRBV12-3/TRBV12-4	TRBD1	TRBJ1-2	CASSGTGGYGYTF	TGTGCCAGCAGTGGGACAGGGGGCTATGGCTACACCTTC
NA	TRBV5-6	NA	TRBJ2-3	CASSSLTDTQYF	TGTGCCAGCAGCTCGCTAACAGATACGCAGTATTTT
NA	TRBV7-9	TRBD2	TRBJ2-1	CASSSFSSGGRNEQFF	TGTGCCAGCAGTTCTTTTTCTAGCGGGGGGAGGAACGAGCAGTTCTTC
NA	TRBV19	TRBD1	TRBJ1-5	CASSNGQGESNQPQHF	TGTGCCAGTAGTAACGGACAGGGGGAATCCAATCAGCCCCAGCATTTT
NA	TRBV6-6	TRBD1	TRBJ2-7	CASNYPGQGAYEQYF	TGTGCCAGCAATTACCCGGGACAGGGGGCCTACGAGCAGTACTTC
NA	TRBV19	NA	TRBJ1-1	CASSIGGLSTEAFF	TGTGCCAGTAGTATCGGGGGGCTGAGCACTGAAGCTTTCTTT
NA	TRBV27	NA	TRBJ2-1	CASSSAPVREQFF	TGTGCCAGCAGTTCGGCCCCGGTGCGGGAGCAGTTCTTC
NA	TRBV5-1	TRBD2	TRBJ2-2	CASSLVIAGAGELFF	TGCGCCAGCAGCTTGGTGATAGCGGGAGCCGGGGAGCTGTTTTTT
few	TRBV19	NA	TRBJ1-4	CASSPRSFNEKLFF	TGTGCCAGTAGCCCCCGGAGCTTTAATGAAAAACTGTTTTTT
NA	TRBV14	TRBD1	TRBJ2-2	CASSSGQAIFNTGELFF	TGTGCCAGCAGCTCGGGACAGGCCATATTTAACACCGGGGAGCTGTTTTTT
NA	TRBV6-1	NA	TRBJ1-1	CAGHKEINTEAFF	TGTGCCGGCCACAAGGAGATTAACACTGAAGCTTTCTTT
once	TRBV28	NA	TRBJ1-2	CASSVLWGGVYGYTF	TGTGCCAGCAGCGTTCTCTGGGGAGGGGTGTATGGCTACACCTTC
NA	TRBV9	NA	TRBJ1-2	CASSADRDYGYTF	TGTGCCAGCAGCGCCGACAGAGACTATGGCTACACCTTC
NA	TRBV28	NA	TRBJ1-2	CASTKEQFYGYTF	TGTGCCAGCACCAAGGAACAGTTCTATGGCTACACCTTC
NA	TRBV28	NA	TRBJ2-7	CASNGLGANEQYF	TGTGCCAGCAACGGTCTGGGGGCGAACGAGCAGTACTTC
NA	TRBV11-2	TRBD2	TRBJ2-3	CASRAGGTDTQYF	TGTGCCAGCAGAGCGGGGGGCACAGATACGCAGTATTTT
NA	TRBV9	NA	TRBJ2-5	CASSLWGGDGKETQYF	TGTGCCAGCAGCCTCTGGGGCGGGGATGGAAAAGAGACCCAGTACTTC
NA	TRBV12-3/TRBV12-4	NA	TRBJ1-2	CASSFRGPFGYTF	TGTGCCAGCAGTTTTCGCGGGCCCTTTGGCTACACCTTC
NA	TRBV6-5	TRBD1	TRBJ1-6	CASSPGTGANSPLHF	TGTGCCAGCAGCCCCGGGACAGGGGCTAATTCACCCCTCCACTTT
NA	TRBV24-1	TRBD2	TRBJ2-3	CATSDPQAGGTDTQYF	TGTGCCACCAGTGATCCTCAAGCGGGGGGGACAGATACGCAGTATTTT
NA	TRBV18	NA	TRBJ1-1	CASSPPNGKNTEAFF	TGTGCCAGCTCACCACCGAACGGGAAGAACACTGAAGCTTTCTTT
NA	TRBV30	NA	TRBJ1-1	CAWRTQYRAAEAFF	TGTGCCTGGAGAACTCAATACAGGGCGGCTGAAGCTTTCTTT
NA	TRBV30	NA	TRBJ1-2	CAWSVEGPGYGYTF	TGTGCCTGGAGTGTGGAGGGGCCTGGCTATGGCTACACCTTC
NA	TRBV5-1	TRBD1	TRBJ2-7	CASSSDRRYEQYF	TGCGCCAGCAGCTCGGACAGGCGGTACGAGCAGTACTTC
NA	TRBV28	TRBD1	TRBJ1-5	CASRYPGQTQPQHF	TGTGCCAGCAGGTACCCGGGACAGACCCAGCCCCAGCATTTT
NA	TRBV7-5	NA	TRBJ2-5	CASSPSETQYF	TGTGCCAGCAGCCCCTCGGAGACCCAGTACTTC
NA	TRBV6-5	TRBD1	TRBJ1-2	CASSPDRGSWGYTF	TGTGCCAGCAGTCCCGACAGGGGGAGTTGGGGCTACACCTTC
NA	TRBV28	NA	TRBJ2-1	CASSPPRWGTGYNEQFF	TGTGCCAGCAGTCCCCCCCGGTGGGGCACGGGCTACAATGAGCAGTTCTTC
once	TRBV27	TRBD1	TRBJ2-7	CASSLYRGSSYEQYF	TGTGCCAGCAGTTTGTACAGGGGGAGCTCCTACGAGCAGTACTTC
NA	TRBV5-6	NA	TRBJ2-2	CASSLWTARNTGELFF	TGTGCCAGCAGCTTGTGGACAGCCCGAAACACCGGGGAGCTGTTTTTT
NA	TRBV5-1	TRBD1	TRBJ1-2	CASSLAGTDNYGYTF	TGCGCCAGCAGCTTGGCCGGGACAGACAACTATGGCTACACCTTC